This TCR beta chain was retrieved from a study of blood T cell repertoires in COVID-19. Study background: From T cells, B-cell-depleted T cells, or PBMCs came the material, which was cDNA or gDNA.

Patients in Seattle were enrolled during active infection, then followed longitudinally. Using immunoSEQ multiplex PCR, the repertoire was profiled, and TCRdb retains in-frame clones only, with some absent. The sample carries 500,000 to 600,000 clones, 70% to 90% recorded once. Material for sequencing was peripheral blood. This clonotype was sampled from a woman aged 45 to 65 with COVID-19, enrolled during active disease.

CDR3 sequence (DNA): TGCAGTGCTAGTGGGTCGGCTAGCGGTCAAGAGACCCAGTACTTC. Translated: CSASGSASGQETQYF. This chain uses TRBV20-1 with TRBJ2-5; the match to TRBD2 covers 7 bases. V shed 3 bases, J shed 2 bases, and the junction held 9 bases outside the gene matches. This CDR3 spans 15 amino acids. Germline assignment: CDR1 DFQATT and CDR2 SNEGSKA (reference sequence).